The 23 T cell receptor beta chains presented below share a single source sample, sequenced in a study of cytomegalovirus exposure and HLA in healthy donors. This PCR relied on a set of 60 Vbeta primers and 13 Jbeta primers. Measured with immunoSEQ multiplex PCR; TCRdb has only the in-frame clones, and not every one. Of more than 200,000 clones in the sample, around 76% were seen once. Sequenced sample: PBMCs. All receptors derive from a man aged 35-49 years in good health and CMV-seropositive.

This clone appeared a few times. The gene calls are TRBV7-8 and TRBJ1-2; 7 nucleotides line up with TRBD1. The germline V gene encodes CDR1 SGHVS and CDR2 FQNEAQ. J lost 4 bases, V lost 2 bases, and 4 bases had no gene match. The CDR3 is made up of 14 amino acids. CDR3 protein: CASSLTGQTYGYTF. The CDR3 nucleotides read TGTGCCAGCAGCTTAACGGGACAGACCTATGGCTACACCTTC.

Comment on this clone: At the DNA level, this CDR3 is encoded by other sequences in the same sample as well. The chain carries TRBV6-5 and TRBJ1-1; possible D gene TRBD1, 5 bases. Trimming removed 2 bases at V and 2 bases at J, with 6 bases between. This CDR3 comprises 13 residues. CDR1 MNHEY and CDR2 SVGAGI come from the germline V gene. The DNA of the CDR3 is TGTGCCAGCAGTTACAGGGGCAACACTGAAGCTTTCTTT. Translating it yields CASSYRGNTEAFF.

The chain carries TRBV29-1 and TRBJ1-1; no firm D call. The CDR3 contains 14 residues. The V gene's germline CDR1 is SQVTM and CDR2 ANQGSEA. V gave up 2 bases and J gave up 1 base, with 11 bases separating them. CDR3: CSVELLDWNTEAFF. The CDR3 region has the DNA TGCAGCGTTGAACTACTTGACTGGAACACTGAAGCTTTCTTT.

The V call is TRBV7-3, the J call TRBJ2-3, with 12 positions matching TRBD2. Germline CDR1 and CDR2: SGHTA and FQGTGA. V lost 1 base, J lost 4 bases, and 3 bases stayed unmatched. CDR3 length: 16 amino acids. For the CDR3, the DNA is TGTGCCAGCAGCTTAAACCCTAGCGGGAGGGCAGATACGCAGTATTTT. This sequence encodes CASSLNPSGRADTQYF. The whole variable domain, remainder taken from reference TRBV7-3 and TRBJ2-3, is GAGVSQTPSNKVTEKGKYVELRCDPISGHTALYWYRQSLGQGPEFLIYFQGTGAADDSGLPNDRFFAVRPEGSVSTLKIQRTERGDSAVYLCASSLNPSGRADTQYFGPGTRLTVL.

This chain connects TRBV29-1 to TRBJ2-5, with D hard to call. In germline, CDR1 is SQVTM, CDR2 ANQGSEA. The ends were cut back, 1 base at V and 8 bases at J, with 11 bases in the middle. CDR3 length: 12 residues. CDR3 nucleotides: TGCAGCGTTGAAGTTCCCCAGGCAACCCAGTACTTC. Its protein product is CSVEVPQATQYF. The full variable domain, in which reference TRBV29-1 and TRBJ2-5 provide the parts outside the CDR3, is SAVISQKPSRDICQRGTSLTIQCQVDSQVTMMFWYRQQPGQSLTLIATANQGSEATYESGFVIDKFPISRPNLTFSTLTVSNMSPEDSSIYLCSVEVPQATQYFGPGTRLLVL.

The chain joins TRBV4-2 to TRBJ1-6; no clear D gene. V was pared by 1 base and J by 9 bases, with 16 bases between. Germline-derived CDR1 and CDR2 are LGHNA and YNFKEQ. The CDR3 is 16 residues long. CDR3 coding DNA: TGTGCCAGCAGCCAAGCCGCTGATTTAGGAGGTTCACCCCTCCACTTT. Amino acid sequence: CASSQAADLGGSPLHF.

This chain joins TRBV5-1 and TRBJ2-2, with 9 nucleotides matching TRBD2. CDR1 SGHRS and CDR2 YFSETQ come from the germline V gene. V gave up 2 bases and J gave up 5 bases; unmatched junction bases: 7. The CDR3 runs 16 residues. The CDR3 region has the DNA TGCGCCAGCAGCTTTATAGCGGGAGAGGGGACCGGGGAGCTGTTTTTT. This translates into CASSFIAGEGTGELFF.

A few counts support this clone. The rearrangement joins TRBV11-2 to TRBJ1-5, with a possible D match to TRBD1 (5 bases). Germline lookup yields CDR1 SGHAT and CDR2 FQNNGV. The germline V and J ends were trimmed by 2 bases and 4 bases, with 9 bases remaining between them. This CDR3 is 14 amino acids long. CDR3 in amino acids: CASSLRRGNQPQHF. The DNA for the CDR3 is TGTGCCAGCAGCTTAAGGAGGGGTAATCAGCCCCAGCATTTT.

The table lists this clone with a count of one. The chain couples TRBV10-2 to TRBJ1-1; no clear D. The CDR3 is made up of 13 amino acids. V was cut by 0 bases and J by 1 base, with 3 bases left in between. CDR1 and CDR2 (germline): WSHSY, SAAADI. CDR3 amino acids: CASSESRNTEAFF. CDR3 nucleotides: TGCGCCAGCAGTGAGTCGAGGAACACTGAAGCTTTCTTT.

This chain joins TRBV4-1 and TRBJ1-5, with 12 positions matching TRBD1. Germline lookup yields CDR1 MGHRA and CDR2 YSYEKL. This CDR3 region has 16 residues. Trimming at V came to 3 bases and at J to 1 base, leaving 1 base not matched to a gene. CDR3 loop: CASSQGQGASNQPQHF. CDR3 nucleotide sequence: TGCGCCAGCAGCCAGGGACAGGGGGCAAGCAATCAGCCCCAGCATTTT.

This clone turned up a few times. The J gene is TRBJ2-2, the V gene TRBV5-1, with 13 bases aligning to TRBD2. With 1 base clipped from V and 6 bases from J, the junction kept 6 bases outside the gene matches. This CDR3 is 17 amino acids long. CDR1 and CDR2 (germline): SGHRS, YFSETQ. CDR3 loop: CASSLTLLAGGPGELFF. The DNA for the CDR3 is TGCGCCAGCAGCTTGACATTACTAGCGGGAGGGCCCGGGGAGCTGTTTTTT.

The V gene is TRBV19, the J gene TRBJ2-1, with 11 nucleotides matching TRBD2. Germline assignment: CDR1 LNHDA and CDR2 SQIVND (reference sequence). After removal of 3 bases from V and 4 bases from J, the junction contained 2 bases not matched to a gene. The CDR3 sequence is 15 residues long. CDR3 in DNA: TGTGCCAGTAGTATGACTAGCGGGACTTACAATGAGCAGTTCTTC. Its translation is CASSMTSGTYNEQFF.

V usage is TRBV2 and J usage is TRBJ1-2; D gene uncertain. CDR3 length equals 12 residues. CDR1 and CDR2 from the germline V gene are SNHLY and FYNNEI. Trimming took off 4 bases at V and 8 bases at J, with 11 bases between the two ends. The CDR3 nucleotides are TGTGCCAGCAGTGGGTGGGGAGCCGGCTACACCTTC. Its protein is CASSGWGAGYTF.

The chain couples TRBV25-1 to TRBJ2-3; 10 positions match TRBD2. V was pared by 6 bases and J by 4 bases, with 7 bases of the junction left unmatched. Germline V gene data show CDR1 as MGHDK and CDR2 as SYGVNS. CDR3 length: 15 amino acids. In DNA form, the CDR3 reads TGTGCCAGCAGACCCAGCGGGAGGGCCGCAGATACGCAGTATTTT. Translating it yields CASRPSGRAADTQYF.

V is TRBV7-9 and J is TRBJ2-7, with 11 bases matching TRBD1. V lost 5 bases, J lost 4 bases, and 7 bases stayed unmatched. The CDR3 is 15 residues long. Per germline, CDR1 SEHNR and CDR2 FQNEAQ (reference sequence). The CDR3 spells CASSMWDRGGYEQYF. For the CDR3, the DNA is TGTGCCAGCAGCATGTGGGACAGGGGGGGTTACGAGCAGTACTTC.

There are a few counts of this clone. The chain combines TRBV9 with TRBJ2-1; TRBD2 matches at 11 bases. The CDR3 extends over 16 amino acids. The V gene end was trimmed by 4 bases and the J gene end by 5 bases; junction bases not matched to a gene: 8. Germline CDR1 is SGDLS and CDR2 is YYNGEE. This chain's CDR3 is CASSNPGTSGDNEQFF. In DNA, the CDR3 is TGTGCCAGCAGCAATCCCGGGACTAGCGGCGACAATGAGCAGTTCTTC.

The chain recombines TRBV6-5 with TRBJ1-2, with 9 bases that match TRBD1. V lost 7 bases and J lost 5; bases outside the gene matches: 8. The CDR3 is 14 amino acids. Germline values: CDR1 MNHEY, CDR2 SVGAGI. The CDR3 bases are TGTGCCAGCACCACCGGGACAGGGCCATATGGCTACACCTTC. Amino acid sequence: CASTTGTGPYGYTF.

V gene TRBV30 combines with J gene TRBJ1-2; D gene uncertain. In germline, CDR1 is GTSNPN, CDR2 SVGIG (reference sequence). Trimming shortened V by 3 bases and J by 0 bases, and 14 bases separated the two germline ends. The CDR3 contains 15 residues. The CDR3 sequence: CAWREEQSANYGYTF. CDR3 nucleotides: TGTGCCTGGAGGGAAGAACAGTCAGCTAACTATGGCTACACCTTC.

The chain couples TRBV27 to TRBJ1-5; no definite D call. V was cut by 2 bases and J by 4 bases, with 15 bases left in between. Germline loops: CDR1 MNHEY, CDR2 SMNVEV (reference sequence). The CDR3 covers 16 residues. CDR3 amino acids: CASSLLTPRGNQPQHF. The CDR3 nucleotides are TGTGCCAGCAGTTTACTGACACCCCGGGGTAATCAGCCCCAGCATTTT.

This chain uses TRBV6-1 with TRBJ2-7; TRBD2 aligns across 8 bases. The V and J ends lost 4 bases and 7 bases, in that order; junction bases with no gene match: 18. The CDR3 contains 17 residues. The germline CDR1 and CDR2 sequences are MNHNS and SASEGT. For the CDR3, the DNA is TGTGCCAGCAGTGCTTATGCGGGGGGAGGCCCGGGGAGGGAGCAGTACGTC. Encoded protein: CASSAYAGGGPGREQYV.

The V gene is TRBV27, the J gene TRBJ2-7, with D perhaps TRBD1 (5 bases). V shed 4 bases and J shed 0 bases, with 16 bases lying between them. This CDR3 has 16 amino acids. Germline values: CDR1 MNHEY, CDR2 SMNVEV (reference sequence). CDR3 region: CASSSTVPSHSYEQYF. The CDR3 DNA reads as TGTGCCAGCAGTTCGACAGTCCCTTCACACTCCTACGAGCAGTACTTC.

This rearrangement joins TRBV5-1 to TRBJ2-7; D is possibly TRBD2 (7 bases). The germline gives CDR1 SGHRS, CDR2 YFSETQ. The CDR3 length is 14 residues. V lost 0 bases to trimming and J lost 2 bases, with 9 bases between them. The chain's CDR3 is CASSLEGGAYEQYF. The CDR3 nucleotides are TGCGCCAGCAGCTTGGAAGGGGGGGCCTACGAGCAGTACTTC.

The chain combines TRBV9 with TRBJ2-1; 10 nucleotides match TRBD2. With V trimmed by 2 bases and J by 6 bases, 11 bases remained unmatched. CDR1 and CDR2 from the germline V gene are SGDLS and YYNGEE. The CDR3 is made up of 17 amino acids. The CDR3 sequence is CASSVTSGTSALNEQFF. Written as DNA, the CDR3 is TGTGCCAGCAGCGTGACGTCCGGGACTAGCGCCCTCAATGAGCAGTTCTTC.